A selection of T cell receptor beta chains follows, all from one sample in a study of T cell repertoires in cytomegalovirus infection. TCRdb itself ran the reads through MiXCR, one entry per CDR3 protein. The sample lists 350,000 to 550,000 distinct CDR3 sequences, about a third occurring once. The specimen was PBMCs. These receptors were obtained from a human donor in good health (CMV status not recorded). Some clones in this sample may be carry-over from other donors' samples. CDR3s include the opening cysteine and the closing phenylalanine or tryptophan. Fields, in order: D gene, J gene, V gene, CDR3 protein. The D gene is left open where the match is weak.

d_call: TRBD1; j_call: TRBJ1-5; v_call: TRBV7-2; cdr3_aa: CASSSQGVRLNQPQHF
d_call: .; j_call: TRBJ2-5; v_call: TRBV11-3; cdr3_aa: CASSQGGLETQYF
d_call: .; j_call: TRBJ2-1; v_call: TRBV29-1; cdr3_aa: CSVEGGGGKTYNEQFF
d_call: TRBD1; j_call: TRBJ1-3; v_call: TRBV7-8; cdr3_aa: CASSLYEGASSSGNTIYF
d_call: TRBD1; j_call: TRBJ2-7; v_call: TRBV28; cdr3_aa: CASKTGSRVDEQYF
d_call: .; j_call: TRBJ1-3; v_call: TRBV6-6; cdr3_aa: CARSPDSLSGNTIYF
d_call: TRBD2; j_call: TRBJ2-1; v_call: TRBV2; cdr3_aa: CASDPGFLSGGDTSSYNEQFF
d_call: .; j_call: TRBJ2-3; v_call: TRBV20-1; cdr3_aa: CSAHKSSTDTQYF
d_call: .; j_call: TRBJ2-7; v_call: TRBV18; cdr3_aa: CASSPLTRGSGSHEQYF
d_call: .; j_call: TRBJ2-1; v_call: TRBV20-1; cdr3_aa: CSSRRSATHEQFF
d_call: .; j_call: TRBJ1-6; v_call: TRBV19; cdr3_aa: CASSIDGWGTSPLHF
d_call: .; j_call: TRBJ1-1; v_call: TRBV11-2; cdr3_aa: CASSIMGRRNTEAFF
d_call: TRBD1; j_call: TRBJ1-2; v_call: TRBV29-1; cdr3_aa: CSAQQGGYGYTF
d_call: .; j_call: TRBJ2-7; v_call: TRBV6-6; cdr3_aa: CASSYHLSSYEQYF
d_call: TRBD1; j_call: TRBJ1-1; v_call: TRBV27; cdr3_aa: CASSLGQGARAFF
d_call: .; j_call: TRBJ1-4; v_call: TRBV5-5; cdr3_aa: CASSLQHPNSRTKLFF
d_call: .; j_call: TRBJ1-4; v_call: TRBV2; cdr3_aa: CASSYSPPNEKLFF
d_call: .; j_call: TRBJ1-5; v_call: TRBV20-1; cdr3_aa: CSARKGERQPQHF
d_call: .; j_call: TRBJ1-4; v_call: TRBV2; cdr3_aa: CASRGTPTNEKLFF
d_call: .; j_call: TRBJ2-7; v_call: TRBV5-1; cdr3_aa: CASWGDSYEQYF
d_call: .; j_call: TRBJ2-2; v_call: TRBV7-8; cdr3_aa: CASSLRINRGGTGELFF
d_call: .; j_call: TRBJ2-3; v_call: TRBV6-1; cdr3_aa: CASSLSDGTDTQYF
d_call: .; j_call: TRBJ1-5; v_call: TRBV27; cdr3_aa: CASSRVGGGSNQPQHF
d_call: .; j_call: TRBJ1-3; v_call: TRBV7-6; cdr3_aa: CASSLSGAQGNTIYF
d_call: .; j_call: TRBJ1-3; v_call: TRBV20-1; cdr3_aa: CSATDGPAGNTIYF
d_call: TRBD2; j_call: TRBJ2-7; v_call: TRBV7-6; cdr3_aa: CASSPEGLAGPSEQYF